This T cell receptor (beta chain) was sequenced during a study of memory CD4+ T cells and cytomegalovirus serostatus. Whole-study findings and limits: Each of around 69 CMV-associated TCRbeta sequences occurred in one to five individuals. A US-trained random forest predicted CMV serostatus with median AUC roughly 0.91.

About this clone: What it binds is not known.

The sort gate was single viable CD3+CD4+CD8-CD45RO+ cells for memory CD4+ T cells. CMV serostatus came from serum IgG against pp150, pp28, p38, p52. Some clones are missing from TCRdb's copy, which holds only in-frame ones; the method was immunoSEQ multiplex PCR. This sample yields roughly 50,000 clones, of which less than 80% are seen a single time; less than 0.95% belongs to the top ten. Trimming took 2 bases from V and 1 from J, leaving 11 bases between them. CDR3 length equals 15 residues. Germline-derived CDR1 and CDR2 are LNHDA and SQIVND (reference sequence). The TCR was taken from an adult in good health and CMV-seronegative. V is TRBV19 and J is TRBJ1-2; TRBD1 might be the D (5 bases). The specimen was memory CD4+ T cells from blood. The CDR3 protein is CASSISGPDNYGYTF. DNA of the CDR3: TGTGCCAGTAGTATATCGGGGCCCGATAACTATGGCTACACCTTC.